This TCR beta chain was retrieved from a study of response to subunit inactivated influenza vaccine. Each CDR3 protein is one row after TCRdb ran MiXCR on the RT-PCR reads. Here the sample spans 700,000 to 900,000 distinct CDR3 sequences, roughly 20% being singletons. This clonotype was detected a few times. Trimming cost V 5 bases and J 0 bases, with 13 bases left between them. Germline lookup yields CDR1 MDHEN and CDR2 SYDVKM. The CDR3 contains 15 residues. The sequence was obtained from a man aged 50 or older who received an inactivated influenza vaccine. Material: PBMCs from blood, obtained 4 to 6 days after vaccination. The chain employs TRBV28 and TRBJ1-1; perhaps TRBD1 as D (6 bases). The CDR3 region is CASSPWTDLNTEAFF. CDR3 DNA: TGTGCCAGCAGTCCGTGGACAGACCTGAACACTGAAGCTTTCTTT. Drawing the rest from reference TRBV28 and TRBJ1-1, the complete variable domain is DVKVTQSSRYLVKRTGEKVFLECVQDMDHENMFWYRQDPGLGLRLIYFSYDVKMKEKGDIPEGYSVSREKKERFSLILESASTNQTSMYLCASSPWTDLNTEAFFGQGTRLTVV.